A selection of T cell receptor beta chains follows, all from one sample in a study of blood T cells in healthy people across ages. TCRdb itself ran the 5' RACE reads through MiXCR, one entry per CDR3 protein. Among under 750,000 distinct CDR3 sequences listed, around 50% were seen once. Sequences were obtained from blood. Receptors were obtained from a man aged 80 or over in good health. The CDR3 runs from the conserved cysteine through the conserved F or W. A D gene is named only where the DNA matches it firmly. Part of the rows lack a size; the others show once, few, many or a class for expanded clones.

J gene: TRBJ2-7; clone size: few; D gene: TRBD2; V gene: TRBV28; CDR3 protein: CASSLSSGPTYEQYF; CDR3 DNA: TGTGCCAGCAGTTTATCTAGCGGGCCAACCTACGAGCAGTACTTC
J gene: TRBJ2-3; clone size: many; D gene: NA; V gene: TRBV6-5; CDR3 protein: CASMDEGGTDTQYF; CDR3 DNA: TGTGCCAGCATGGATGAGGGGGGTACAGATACGCAGTATTTT
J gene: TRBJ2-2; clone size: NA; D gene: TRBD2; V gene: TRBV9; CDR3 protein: CASGEGLAGDSDTGELFF; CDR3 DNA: TGTGCCAGCGGGGAGGGACTAGCGGGAGATTCGGACACCGGGGAGCTGTTTTTT
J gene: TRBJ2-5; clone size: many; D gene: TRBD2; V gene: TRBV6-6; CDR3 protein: CASSSGAAGDGETQYF; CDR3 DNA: TGTGCCAGCAGCTCCGGCGCAGCGGGAGATGGAGAGACCCAGTACTTC
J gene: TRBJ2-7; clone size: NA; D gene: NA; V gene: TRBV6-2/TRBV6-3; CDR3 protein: CASSYSSYENYEQYF; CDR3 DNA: TGTGCCAGCAGTTACTCGAGTTACGAGAACTACGAGCAGTACTTC
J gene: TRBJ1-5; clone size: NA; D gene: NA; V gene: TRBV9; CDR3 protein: CASSVGPGIQPQHF; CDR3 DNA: TGTGCCAGCAGCGTCGGGCCAGGGATTCAGCCCCAGCATTTT
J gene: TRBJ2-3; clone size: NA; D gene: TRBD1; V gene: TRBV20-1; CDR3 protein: CSARRGTGGTDTQYF; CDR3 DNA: TGCAGTGCTAGACGCGGGACAGGGGGAACAGATACGCAGTATTTT
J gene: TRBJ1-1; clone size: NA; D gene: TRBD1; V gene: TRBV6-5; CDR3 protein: CASSYFAPRTTGRGNTEAFF; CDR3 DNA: TGTGCCAGCAGTTACTTCGCCCCAAGAACGACAGGGCGGGGGAACACTGAAGCTTTCTTT
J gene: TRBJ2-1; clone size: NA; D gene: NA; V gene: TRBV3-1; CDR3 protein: CASSQALTSIGYNEQFF; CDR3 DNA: TGTGCCAGCAGCCAAGCGTTAACTAGTATTGGTTACAATGAGCAGTTCTTC
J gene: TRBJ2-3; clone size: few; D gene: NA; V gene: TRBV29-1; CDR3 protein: CSVESPGTGLTDTQYF; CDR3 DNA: TGCAGCGTTGAAAGCCCGGGAACAGGGCTGACAGATACGCAGTATTTT
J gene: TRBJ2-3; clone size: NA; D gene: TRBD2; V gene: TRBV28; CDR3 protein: CASWKASGGRDTQYF; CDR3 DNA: TGTGCCAGCTGGAAGGCTAGCGGGGGCCGTGATACGCAGTATTTT
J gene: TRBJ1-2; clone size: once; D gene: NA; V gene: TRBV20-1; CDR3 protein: CSARAVTGGYGYTF; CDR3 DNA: TGCAGTGCTAGAGCCGTAACAGGTGGCTATGGCTACACCTTC
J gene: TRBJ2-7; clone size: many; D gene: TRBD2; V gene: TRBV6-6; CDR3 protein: CASSPGLAGENYEQYF; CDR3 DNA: TGTGCCAGCAGCCCCGGACTAGCGGGAGAGAACTACGAGCAGTACTTC
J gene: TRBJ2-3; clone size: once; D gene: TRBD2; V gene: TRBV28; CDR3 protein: CASSLGGRPYTQYF; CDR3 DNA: TGTGCCAGCAGTTTAGGCGGGAGACCGTATACGCAGTATTTT
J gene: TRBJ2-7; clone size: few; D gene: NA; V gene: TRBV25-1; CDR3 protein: CASSRVPGSEQYF; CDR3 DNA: TGTGCCAGCAGCCGAGTGCCCGGGAGCGAGCAGTACTTC
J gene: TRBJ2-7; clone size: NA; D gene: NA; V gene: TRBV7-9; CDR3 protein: CASSLAASGTHEQYF; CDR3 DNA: TGTGCCAGCAGCTTAGCCGCGTCGGGGACCCACGAGCAGTACTTC
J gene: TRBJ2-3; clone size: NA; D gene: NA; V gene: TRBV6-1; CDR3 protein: CASTALPTVDTQYF; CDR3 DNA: TGTGCCAGCACTGCACTTCCCACGGTGGATACGCAGTATTTT
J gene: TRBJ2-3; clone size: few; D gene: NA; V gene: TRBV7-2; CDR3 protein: CAGSAPSRDTQYF; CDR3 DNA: TGTGCCGGCAGCGCACCCTCTCGGGATACGCAGTATTTT
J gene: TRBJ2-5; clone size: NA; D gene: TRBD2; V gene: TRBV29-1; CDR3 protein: CSVEESRATRTSRETQYF; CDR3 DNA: TGCAGCGTTGAAGAGAGCAGGGCTACCCGGACTAGCCGAGAGACCCAGTACTTC
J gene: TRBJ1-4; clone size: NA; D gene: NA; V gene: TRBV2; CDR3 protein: CASSEGNDATNEKLFF; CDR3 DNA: TGTGCCAGCAGTGAAGGAAATGATGCAACTAATGAAAAACTGTTTTTT
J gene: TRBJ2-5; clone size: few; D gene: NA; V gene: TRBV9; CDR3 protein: CASSVVGGGETQYF; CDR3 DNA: TGTGCCAGCAGCGTAGTAGGTGGCGGGGAGACCCAGTACTTC
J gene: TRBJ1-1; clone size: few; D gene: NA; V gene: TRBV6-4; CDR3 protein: CASSVPPGGDGTEAFF; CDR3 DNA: TGTGCCAGCAGTGTACCTCCCGGGGGCGACGGCACTGAAGCTTTCTTT
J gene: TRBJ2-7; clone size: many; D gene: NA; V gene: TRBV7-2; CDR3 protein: CASSLDSGSYEQYF; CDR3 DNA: TGTGCCAGCAGCTTAGATAGTGGCTCCTACGAGCAGTACTTC
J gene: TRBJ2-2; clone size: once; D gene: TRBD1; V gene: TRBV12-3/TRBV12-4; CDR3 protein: CASSLTGSSTGELFF; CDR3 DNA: TGTGCCAGCAGTTTGACAGGGTCGAGCACCGGGGAGCTGTTTTTT
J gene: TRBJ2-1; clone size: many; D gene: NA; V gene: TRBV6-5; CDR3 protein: CASSPGNEQFF; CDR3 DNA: TGTGCCAGCAGTCCCGGTAATGAGCAGTTCTTC
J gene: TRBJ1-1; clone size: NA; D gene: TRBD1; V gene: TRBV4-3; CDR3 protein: CASSQRGLNTEAFF; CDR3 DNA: TGCGCCAGCAGCCAGAGGGGGCTTAACACTGAAGCTTTCTTT
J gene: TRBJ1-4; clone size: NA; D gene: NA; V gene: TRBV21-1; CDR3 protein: CASSKSGQDYYQPHEKLFF; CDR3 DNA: TGTGCCAGCAGCAAGTCGGGACAGGATTATTACCAGCCCCATGAAAAACTGTTTTTT
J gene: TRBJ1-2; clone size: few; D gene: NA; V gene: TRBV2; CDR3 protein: CASSEGGLVGYTF; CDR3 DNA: TGTGCCAGCAGTGAAGGGGGATTGGTGGGCTACACCTTC
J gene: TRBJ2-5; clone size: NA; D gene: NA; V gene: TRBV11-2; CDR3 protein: CASSAGQFKETQYF; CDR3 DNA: TGTGCCAGCAGCGCGGGACAATTTAAAGAGACCCAGTACTTC
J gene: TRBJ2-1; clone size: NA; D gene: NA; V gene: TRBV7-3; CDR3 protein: CASSLKPGVGNEQFF; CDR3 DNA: TGTGCCAGCAGCTTAAAGCCGGGGGTGGGCAATGAGCAGTTCTTC
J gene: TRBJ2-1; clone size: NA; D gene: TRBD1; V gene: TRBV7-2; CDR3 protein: CASSPGGVKFF; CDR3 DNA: TGTGCCAGCAGCCCAGGGGGTGTCAAGTTCTTC
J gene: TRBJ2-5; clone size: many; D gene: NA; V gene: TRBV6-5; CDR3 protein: CASSFLGAGQETQYF; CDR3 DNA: TGTGCCAGCAGTTTCCTCGGGGCAGGGCAAGAGACCCAGTACTTC
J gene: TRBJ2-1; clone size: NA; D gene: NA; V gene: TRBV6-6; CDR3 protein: CASSYGRVGEQFF; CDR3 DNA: TGTGCCAGCAGTTACGGGCGGGTAGGGGAGCAGTTCTTC
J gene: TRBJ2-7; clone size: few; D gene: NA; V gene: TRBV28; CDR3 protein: CASSLEGGTHEQYF; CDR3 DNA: TGTGCCAGCAGCTTAGAGGGGGGGACACACGAGCAGTACTTC
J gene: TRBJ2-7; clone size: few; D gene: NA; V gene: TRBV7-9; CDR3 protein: CASSTERGKGQSYEQYF; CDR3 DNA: TGTGCCAGCAGCACAGAGAGGGGAAAGGGACAATCCTACGAGCAGTACTTC
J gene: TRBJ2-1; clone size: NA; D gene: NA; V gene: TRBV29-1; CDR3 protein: CSVGWDTYNEQFF; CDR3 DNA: TGCAGCGTTGGATGGGACACCTACAATGAGCAGTTCTTC
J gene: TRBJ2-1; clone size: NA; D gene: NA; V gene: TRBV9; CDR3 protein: CASAAVGVGEQFF; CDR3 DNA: TGTGCCAGCGCGGCCGTGGGGGTTGGTGAGCAGTTCTTC
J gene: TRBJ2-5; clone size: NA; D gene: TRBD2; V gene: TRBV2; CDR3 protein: CASSLGLAPQETQYF; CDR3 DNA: TGTGCCAGCAGCCTAGGACTAGCACCCCAAGAGACCCAGTACTTC
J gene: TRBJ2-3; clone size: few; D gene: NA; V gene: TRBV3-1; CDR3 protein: CASSLLASGTQYF; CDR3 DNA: TGTGCCAGCAGCCTCCTAGCGTCGGGTACGCAGTATTTT
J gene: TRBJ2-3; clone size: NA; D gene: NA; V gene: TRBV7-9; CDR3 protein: CASSWGDAGDTQYF; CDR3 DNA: TGTGCCAGCAGCTGGGGAGATGCGGGAGATACGCAGTATTTT
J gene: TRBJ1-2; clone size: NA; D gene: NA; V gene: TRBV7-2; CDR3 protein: CASSTGPSLSGYTF; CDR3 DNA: TGTGCCAGCAGTACTGGACCCTCGTTGTCCGGCTACACCTTC
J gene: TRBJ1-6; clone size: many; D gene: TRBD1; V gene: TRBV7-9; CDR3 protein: CASSPDLGTGVYDSPLHF; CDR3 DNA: TGTGCCAGCAGCCCTGATCTGGGGACAGGGGTTTATGATTCACCCCTCCACTTT
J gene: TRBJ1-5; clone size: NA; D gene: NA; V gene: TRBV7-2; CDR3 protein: CASSYGQTAGQPQHF; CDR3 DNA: TGTGCCAGCAGTTATGGACAGACAGCAGGGCAGCCCCAGCATTTT
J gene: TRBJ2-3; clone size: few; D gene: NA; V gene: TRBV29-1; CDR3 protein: CSVKSGSSTDTQYF; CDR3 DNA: TGCAGCGTTAAGAGCGGGTCTAGCACAGATACGCAGTATTTT
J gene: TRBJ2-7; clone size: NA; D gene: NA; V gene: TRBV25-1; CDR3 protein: CASSERDNRPSSYEQYF; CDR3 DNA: TGTGCCAGCAGTGAACGGGACAACAGACCGAGCTCCTACGAGCAGTACTTC
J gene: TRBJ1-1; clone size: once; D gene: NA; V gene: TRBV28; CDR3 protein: CASSSPGAPYEAFF; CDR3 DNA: TGTGCCAGCAGTAGCCCCGGGGCCCCATATGAAGCTTTCTTT
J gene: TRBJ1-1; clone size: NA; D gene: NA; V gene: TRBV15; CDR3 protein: CATSRDMDLRPEAFF; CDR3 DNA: TGTGCCACCAGCAGAGATATGGACCTGCGCCCTGAAGCTTTCTTT
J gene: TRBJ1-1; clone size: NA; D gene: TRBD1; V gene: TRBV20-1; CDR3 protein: CSAKTGVAEAFF; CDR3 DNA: TGCAGTGCCAAGACAGGGGTGGCTGAAGCTTTCTTT
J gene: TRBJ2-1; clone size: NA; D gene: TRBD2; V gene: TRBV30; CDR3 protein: CAWRRLAGEKISQWDEQFF; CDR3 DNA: TGTGCCTGGAGGAGGCTAGCGGGAGAAAAGATAAGTCAGTGGGATGAGCAGTTCTTC
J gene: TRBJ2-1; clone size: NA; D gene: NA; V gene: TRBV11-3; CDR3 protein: CASQKDSNYNEQFF; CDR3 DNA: TGTGCCAGCCAGAAGGACAGCAACTACAATGAGCAGTTCTTC
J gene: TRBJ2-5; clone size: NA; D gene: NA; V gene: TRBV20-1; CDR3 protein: CSAGRGPVFGTQYF; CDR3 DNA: TGCAGTGCTGGCCGGGGACCGGTGTTCGGGACCCAGTACTTC
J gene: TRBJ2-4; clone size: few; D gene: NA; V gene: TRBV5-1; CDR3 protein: CASSLARSKNIQYF; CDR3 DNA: TGCGCCAGCAGCTTGGCCCGCAGCAAAAACATTCAGTACTTC
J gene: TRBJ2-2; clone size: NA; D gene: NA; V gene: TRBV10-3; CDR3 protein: CAISDGRGFTGELFF; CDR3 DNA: TGTGCCATCAGTGACGGGAGAGGGTTCACCGGGGAGCTGTTTTTT
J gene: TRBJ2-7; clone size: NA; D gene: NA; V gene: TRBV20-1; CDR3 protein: CSARDGTPYEQYF; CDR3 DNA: TGCAGTGCTAGAGACGGCACTCCCTACGAGCAGTACTTC
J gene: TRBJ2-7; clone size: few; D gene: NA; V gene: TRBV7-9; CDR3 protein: CASSFGVAGTEYEQYF; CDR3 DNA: TGTGCCAGCAGCTTCGGGGTAGCCGGGACGGAATACGAGCAGTACTTC
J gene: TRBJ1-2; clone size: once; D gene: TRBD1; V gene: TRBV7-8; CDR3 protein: CASSLGQQDGYTF; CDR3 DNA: TGTGCCAGCAGCTTGGGACAGCAGGATGGCTACACCTTC